What follows is one TCR beta chain and its context. Its matching antigen is unknown. Measured with immunoSEQ multiplex PCR; TCRdb has only the in-frame clones, and not every one. The sample has 95,000 to 110,000 clones, around nine tenths seen once. The data were obtained in a study of T cell responses to AZD1222 COVID-19 vaccine. General study results and limits: Baseline seropositivity occurred in only a handful of AZD1222 recipients. Donors were mostly white British, more females; clonal diversity possibly underestimated.

This CDR3 comprises 15 residues. Trimming took 4 bases from V and 5 from J; bases not matched to a gene: 8. From germline, CDR1 is SGHDN and CDR2 FVKESK. The chain has TRBV14 and TRBJ2-7, with 10 bases lining up with TRBD1. The TCR sequence derives from an adult in good health. The sequencing used peripheral blood, collected on day 0 of AZD1222 vaccination. This CDR3 is CASSLGTGAYHEQYF. The CDR3 coding sequence is TGTGCCAGCAGCCTTGGGACAGGGGCTTACCACGAGCAGTACTTC. The whole variable domain, filled in from reference TRBV14 and TRBJ2-7, reads EAGVTQFPSHSVIEKGQTVTLRCDPISGHDNLYWYRRVMGKEIKFLLHFVKESKQDESGMPNNRFLAERTGGTYSTLKVQPAELEDSGVYFCASSLGTGAYHEQYFGPGTRLTVT.